The rows below give T cell receptor beta chains drawn from one sample of a study. TCRdb redid the calling of the RT-PCR reads with MiXCR, one entry per CDR3 protein. The table shows more than 600,000 distinct CDR3 sequences, with 11% to 15% occurring only once. Material for sequencing was memory CD4+ T cells from blood. These receptor sequences come from a female donor in good health, serving as a healthy control. Both conserved end residues are part of each CDR3. D genes are given only for firm matches. Clone size, where shown, is once, few, many, or a class for clones that have expanded.

TRBD2,TRBV24-1,few,TRBJ2-1,CATMGLAAQKNNEQFF,TGTGCCACCATGGGACTAGCGGCCCAAAAAAACAATGAGCAGTTCTTC
.,TRBV27,.,TRBJ2-3,CASSLRRLVAGADTQYF,TGTGCCAGCAGTTTACGTCGGCTAGTAGCTGGCGCGGATACGCAGTATTTT
.,TRBV7-2,few,TRBJ1-5,CASSSQEGNQPQHF,TGTGCCAGCAGCTCACAGGAGGGCAATCAGCCCCAGCATTTT
.,TRBV7-2,.,TRBJ1-6,CASSPRGQSGNSPLHF,TGTGCCAGCAGTCCTCGTGGACAGTCGGGGAATTCACCCCTCCACTTT
.,TRBV28,.,TRBJ1-2,CASSSPGRRGGYTF,TGTGCCAGCAGTTCTCCAGGACGCCGTGGTGGCTACACCTTC
.,TRBV20-1,.,TRBJ1-1,CSALGTYTEAFF,TGCAGTGCCCTCGGGACTTACACTGAAGCTTTCTTT
TRBD1,TRBV9,.,TRBJ2-1,CASSRTGGSTYNEQFF,TGTGCCAGCAGCAGAACAGGGGGGTCAACCTACAATGAGCAGTTCTTC
TRBD2,TRBV7-6,.,TRBJ2-7,CASSLAGGRTFYEQYF,TGTGCCAGCAGCTTAGCGGGCGGGAGGACTTTCTACGAGCAGTACTTC
.,TRBV12-3/TRBV12-4,many,TRBJ1-2,CASSLVPQVSDYTF,TGTGCCAGCAGTTTGGTCCCGCAGGTTAGCGACTACACCTTC
TRBD1,TRBV29-1,many,TRBJ1-1,CSGNTGTGGLSAEAFF,TGCAGCGGGAATACCGGGACAGGGGGCTTAAGTGCAGAAGCTTTCTTT
.,TRBV20-1,many,TRBJ2-3,CSAPAGYSGASTDTQYF,TGCAGTGCCCCGGCGGGTTATTCGGGCGCTAGCACAGATACGCAGTATTTT
.,TRBV7-3,many,TRBJ2-5,CASSLSGQGQETQYF,TGTGCCAGCAGCTTAAGTGGGCAGGGCCAAGAGACCCAGTACTTC
.,TRBV18,.,TRBJ2-1,CASSPSEVSAYNEQFF,TGTGCCAGCTCACCGTCGGAAGTCTCTGCCTACAATGAGCAGTTCTTC
.,TRBV15,few,TRBJ2-3,CATSSALTDTQYF,TGTGCCACCAGCAGCGCCTTGACAGATACGCAGTATTTT
.,TRBV6-1,.,TRBJ1-2,CASSGGPSIYGYTF,TGTGCCAGCAGTGGCGGGCCTTCTATCTATGGCTACACCTTC
.,TRBV20-1,few,TRBJ1-5,CSAERQPLLSF,TGCAGTGCTGAAAGACAGCCACTTTTAAGTTTT
.,TRBV5-4,.,TRBJ2-1,CASSLTLADSYNEQFF,TGTGCCAGCAGCTTGACCTTAGCGGACTCCTACAATGAGCAGTTCTTC
TRBD2,TRBV20-1,few,TRBJ2-3,CSARGLAGGSDTQYF,TGCAGTGCTAGAGGCTTAGCGGGAGGGTCAGATACGCAGTATTTT
.,TRBV27,.,TRBJ1-2,CASSHNAGDGYTF,TGTGCCAGCAGCCATAACGCAGGGGATGGCTACACCTTC
.,TRBV29-1,many,TRBJ2-7,CSVAPAQGLYEQYF,TGCAGCGTTGCACCGGCACAGGGACTCTACGAGCAGTACTTC